This T cell receptor (beta chain) was recorded in a study of early T cells in non-severe SARS-CoV-2 infection. In the study overall: It was bulk RNA from unsorted whole blood that was sequenced, and the chains were unpaired.

Tagging with unique molecular identifiers was applied to individual cDNA molecules. TCRdb reprocessed the 5' RACE reads via MiXCR and lists one record per CDR3 protein. The table lists some 120,000 distinct CDR3 sequences, 15% of them singletons, with 20% to 25% in the top ten. The CDR3 has 14 residues. V was pared by 5 bases and J by 8 bases, with 8 bases of the junction left unmatched. This clonotype was found many times. The TCR was taken from an adult who was a healthcare worker with PCR-confirmed SARS-CoV-2 infection or an uninfected control (not recorded which). Sample: whole blood. V gene TRBV12-3 or TRBV12-4 combines with J gene TRBJ2-4; 8 nucleotides agree with TRBD1. CDR3 nucleotide sequence: TGTGCCAGCAGTCCCAGGACAGGGATCGACATTCAGTACTTC. Protein product: CASSPRTGIDIQYF.